This record looks at one T cell receptor beta chain sequence and its context. Its matching antigen is unknown. This record comes from a study of T cell responses to AZD1222 COVID-19 vaccine. Unmatched junction bases numbered 8, after V lost 3 bases and J lost 6 bases. The V gene's germline CDR1 is SGDLS and CDR2 YYNGEE. The CDR3 totals 15 residues. Clones were read by immunoSEQ multiplex PCR, and TCRdb kept only the in-frame ones, dropping some. Among more than 150,000 clones listed, 88% were seen once. The study, taken as a whole, reports: Targets within unmutated variant regions were reportedly found for nearly half of spike-specific TCRs. The study sampled repertoires only after the peak T cell response.

The rearrangement uses TRBV9 and TRBJ2-1, with 8 bases that match TRBD2. Sample: peripheral blood, taken after recovery from COVID-19. The sequence was obtained from an adult who had recovered from COVID-19. Written as DNA, the CDR3 is TGTGCCAGCAGCGCGACCGGGACTAGTGTCAATGAGCAGTTCTTC. Amino acids: CASSATGTSVNEQFF.